These 25 T cell receptor beta chains came from one sample sequenced in a study of blood T cell repertoires in COVID-19. Sequencing was performed with immunoSEQ multiplex PCR; in TCRdb, only in-frame clones are kept and a portion is missing. Here the sample spans 250,000 to 300,000 clones, around 90% being singletons. The sequenced material came from peripheral blood. Every receptor here comes from a woman aged 50 to 65 with COVID-19, enrolled during active disease.

This chain joins TRBV7-3 and TRBJ2-2, with TRBD1 matching over 12 bases. Germline V gene sequence: CDR1 SGHTA, CDR2 FQGTGA. The CDR3 consists of 20 residues. The V segment lost 5 bases and the J segment 6 bases; nucleotides outside the gene matches: 19. In DNA form, the CDR3 reads TGTGCCAGCAGCCTTCAGTCTTACTGGGACAGGGGGCGACAACCCGGGGAGCTGTTTTTT. Protein product: CASSLQSYWDRGRQPGELFF.

This sequence joins TRBV18 and TRBJ2-7; TRBD1 matches 9 bases. With 3 bases clipped from V and 5 bases from J, the junction kept 8 bases outside the gene matches. CDR3 length: 15 amino acids. Germline V CDR1 and CDR2: KGHSH, LQKENI. The CDR3: CASSPTPGQGNEQYF. The CDR3 DNA reads as TGTGCCAGCTCACCCACGCCGGGACAGGGTAACGAGCAGTACTTC.

This chain connects TRBV27 to TRBJ2-7, with a weak D call TRBD1 (5 bases). The germline V gene encodes CDR1 MNHEY and CDR2 SMNVEV (reference sequence). The CDR3 length is 16 residues. Trimming left V 6 bases short and J 0 bases short, with 18 bases between. CDR3 nucleotide sequence: TGTGCCAGCAGATCCGTGGACACCCAAAGCTCCTACGAGCAGTACTTC. Translating gives CASRSVDTQSSYEQYF.

The rearrangement joins TRBV25-1 to TRBJ2-3, with a tentative D call TRBD1 (6 bases). From germline, CDR1 is MGHDK and CDR2 SYGVNS. Deletions cut 4 bases from V and 1 base from J, with 15 bases between. CDR3 length: 16 residues. The CDR3 reads CASSVPRPGGTDTQYF. The CDR3 DNA reads as TGTGCCAGCAGTGTACCCCGACCAGGGGGCACAGATACGCAGTATTTT.

This chain links TRBV7-8 with TRBJ1-2; 7 bases agree with TRBD1. The germline V gene encodes CDR1 SGHVS and CDR2 FQNEAQ. This CDR3 spans 19 amino acids. Trimming cost V 1 base and J 1 base; bases outside gene matches: 15. DNA for the CDR3: TGTGCCAGCAGCTTAGAGGTTTCCCCGGGACAGCTTAATAACTATGGCTACACCTTC. It yields the protein CASSLEVSPGQLNNYGYTF.

The rearrangement joins TRBV9 to TRBJ2-2, with no clear D. The CDR3 extends over 13 amino acids. CDR1 is SGDLS, CDR2 YYNGEE, per germline. The V end lost 4 bases, the J end lost 6 bases, and 10 bases lay between the germline ends. The CDR3 sequence: CASSPYLPGELFF. CDR3 coding DNA: TGTGCCAGCAGCCCCTACCTCCCCGGGGAGCTGTTTTTT.

The chain recombines TRBV2 with TRBJ1-4; 10 bases agree with TRBD1. The CDR3 has 17 amino acids. Germline CDR1 and CDR2: SNHLY and FYNNEI. V lost 2 bases, J lost 4 bases, and 7 bases stayed unmatched. CDR3 bases: TGTGCCAGCAGTGAAAGAAGGAGGGACAGGGGTAATGAAAAACTGTTTTTT. Translation gives CASSERRRDRGNEKLFF.

This chain links TRBV11-3 with TRBJ2-7, with 7 positions matching TRBD2. V shed 1 base, J shed 3 bases, and the junction held 0 bases outside the gene matches. The CDR3 is made up of 13 amino acids. Germline V gene sequence: CDR1 SGHNT, CDR2 YENEEA. Written as DNA, the CDR3 is TGTGCCAGCAGCTTAGGGGGGGGCTACGAGCAGTACTTC. Its protein product is CASSLGGGYEQYF. Complete variable domain (other parts from reference TRBV11-3 and TRBJ2-7): EAGVVQSPRYKIIEKKQPVAFWCNPISGHNTLYWYLQNLGQGPELLIRYENEEAVDDSQLPKDRFSAERLKGVDSTLKIQPAELGDSAVYLCASSLGGGYEQYFGPGTRLTVT.

V usage is TRBV19 and J usage is TRBJ2-1, with D perhaps TRBD1 (5 bases). Per the germline V gene, CDR1 is LNHDA and CDR2 is SQIVND (reference sequence). This CDR3 has 11 residues. V gave up 3 bases and J gave up 15 bases, with 12 bases separating them. The CDR3 sequence is CASSMSRDRFF. For the CDR3, the DNA is TGTGCCAGTAGTATGTCCAGGGATCGGTTCTTC.

The chain uses TRBV30 and TRBJ2-7, with 7 bases aligning to TRBD1. The CDR3 consists of 15 residues. CDR1 and CDR2 from the germline V gene are GTSNPN and SVGIG (reference sequence). V shed 2 bases and J 0 bases; nucleotides not matched to a gene: 7. CDR3 sequence: CAWSLPAGGSYEQYF. Here the CDR3 DNA reads TGTGCCTGGAGTCTCCCGGCAGGGGGCTCCTACGAGCAGTACTTC.

This chain uses TRBV6-2 or TRBV6-3 with TRBJ1-5; 8 bases align to TRBD1. CDR1 and CDR2 (germline): MNHEY, SVGEGT. With V trimmed by 5 bases and J by 10 bases, 7 bases remained unmatched. The CDR3 is made up of 13 amino acids. The CDR3 sequence: CASSPRGHSPQHF. Written as DNA, the CDR3 is TGTGCCAGCAGTCCCAGGGGGCACAGTCCCCAGCATTTT.

CDR3 DNA: TGTGCCTGGAGTGTCTTGGGCCTAAGTAATCAGCCCCAGCATTTT. This translates into CAWSVLGLSNQPQHF. V is TRBV30 and J is TRBJ1-5, with D unresolved. The V gene's germline CDR1 is GTSNPN and CDR2 SVGIG (reference sequence). This CDR3 contains 15 residues. With 0 bases removed from V and 4 bases from J, the gap between germline ends came to 13 bases.

The V gene is TRBV6-5, the J gene TRBJ1-1; 12 bases match TRBD1. CDR3 length equals 14 residues. Germline CDR1 and CDR2: MNHEY and SVGAGI. With 3 bases clipped from V and 11 bases from J, the junction kept 7 bases outside the gene matches. CDR3 coding DNA: TGTGCCAGCAGTTATGGGGGGACAGGGGGCCGGGCTTTCTTT. The encoded protein is CASSYGGTGGRAFF.

This clone was seen only a few times. This CDR3 reads CASQKFSNYGYTF. DNA for the CDR3: TGTGCCAGCCAAAAATTTTCTAACTATGGCTACACCTTC. V and J are TRBV2 and TRBJ1-2; D is ambiguous. This CDR3 comprises 13 residues. CDR1 SNHLY and CDR2 FYNNEI come from the germline V gene. V shed 8 bases and J shed 0 bases, with 10 bases lying between them.

The chain employs TRBV3-1 (or the pseudogene TRBV3-2) and TRBJ2-1; D ambiguous. This CDR3 comprises 12 residues. Trimming took off 0 bases at V and 10 bases at J, with 7 bases between the two ends. Germline CDR1 reads LGHDT; CDR2 reads YNNKEL (reference sequence). The CDR3 reads CASSQDSREQFF. The DNA for the CDR3 is TGTGCCAGCAGCCAAGACTCTCGGGAGCAGTTCTTC.

This sequence joins TRBV7-2 and TRBJ2-7; maybe TRBD2 (5 bases). Germline CDR1 reads SGHTA; CDR2 reads FQGNSA. This CDR3 has 17 amino acids. V was shortened by 1 base and J by 2 bases, with 18 bases between the two germline ends. This CDR3 is CASSLGAGRTVPYEQYF. For the CDR3, the DNA is TGTGCCAGCAGCTTAGGTGCCGGGCGGACTGTCCCCTACGAGCAGTACTTC. Full variable domain (remainder filled in from reference TRBV7-2 and TRBJ2-7): GAGVSQSPSNKVTEKGKDVELRCDPISGHTALYWYRQSLGQGLEFLIYFQGNSAPDKSGLPSDRFSAERTGGSVSTLTIQRTQQEDSAVYLCASSLGAGRTVPYEQYFGPGTRLTVT.

This sequence joins TRBV7-2 and TRBJ2-3; 10 nucleotides line up with TRBD2. Germline CDR1 reads SGHTA; CDR2 reads FQGNSA. The CDR3 runs 15 residues. V was clipped by 5 bases and J by 2 bases; unmatched bases: 4. The CDR3 loop is CASSISGRHTDTQYF. The CDR3 DNA sequence: TGTGCCAGCAGCATTAGCGGGAGGCACACAGATACGCAGTATTTT.

In this sample, this clone turned up once. V is TRBV3-1 (or the pseudogene TRBV3-2) and J is TRBJ2-1, with 13 bases identical to TRBD2. Germline V gene data show CDR1 as LGHDT and CDR2 as YNNKEL (reference sequence). This CDR3 spans 15 amino acids. V was pared by 1 base and J by 12 bases, with 6 bases of the junction left unmatched. Written as DNA, the CDR3 is TGTGCCAGCAGCCAAGTGACTAGCGGGAGGTTGGGGCAGTTCTTC. Translation: CASSQVTSGRLGQFF.

This chain uses TRBV15 with TRBJ2-7; 10 bases are a match to TRBD2. The J segment lost 0 bases and the V segment lost 5 bases, leaving 7 bases of the junction unmatched. The V gene's germline CDR1 is LNHNV and CDR2 YYDKDF (reference sequence). CDR3 length equals 16 residues. In nucleotides, the CDR3 is TGTGCCACCAGCCAATTAAGGACTAGCGGCTCCTACGAGCAGTACTTC. Its protein is CATSQLRTSGSYEQYF.

CDR3: CAISRQGRETQYF. The CDR3 region has the DNA TGTGCCATCAGTCGACAGGGGAGAGAGACCCAGTACTTC. The chain couples TRBV10-3 to TRBJ2-5; 8 positions agree with TRBD1. CDR3 length equals 13 residues. The germline V gene has CDR1 ENHRY and CDR2 SYGVKD. Trimming at V came to 5 bases and at J to 4 bases, leaving 3 bases not matched to a gene.

This clone was seen a single time. The rearrangement uses TRBV30 and TRBJ2-7; D unresolved. This CDR3 has 12 amino acids. Deletions cut 6 bases from V and 7 bases from J, with 16 bases between. CDR1 and CDR2 from the germline V gene are GTSNPN and SVGIG (reference sequence). The CDR3 loop is CACKKRVREQYF. DNA of the CDR3: TGTGCCTGCAAAAAAAGAGTGCGGGAGCAGTACTTC. The whole variable domain, filled in from reference TRBV30 and TRBJ2-7, reads SQTIHQWPATLVQPVGSPLSLECTVEGTSNPNLYWYRQAAGRGLQLLFYSVGIGQISSEVPQNLSASRPQDRQFILSSKKLLLSDSGFYLCACKKRVREQYFGPGTRLTVT.

This clone was picked up a small number of times. This chain uses TRBV6-6 with TRBJ2-7; the match to TRBD2 covers 13 bases. Trimming removed 5 bases from V and 7 bases from J; junction bases left unmatched: 8. This CDR3 has 15 amino acids. Germline V lookup: CDR1 MNHNY, CDR2 SVGAGI (reference sequence). The CDR3 spells CASSDTSGRAREQYF. The CDR3 nucleotides are TGTGCCAGCAGTGACACTAGCGGGAGGGCCCGGGAGCAGTACTTC.

By proportion, this clone is medium-sized (0.01 to 0.1%). Other DNA sequences in the sample encode the same CDR3. CDR3 residues: CASSFQGSGNTIYF. In DNA form, the CDR3 reads TGTGCCAGCAGCTTCCAGGGTTCTGGAAACACCATATATTTT. The V and J genes are TRBV5-8 and TRBJ1-3; TRBD1 might be the D (5 bases). The V and J ends lost 2 bases and 1 base respectively, with 7 bases between them. Per the germline V gene, CDR1 is SGHTS and CDR2 is YDEGEE. The CDR3 sequence is 14 residues long.

V and J are TRBV25-1 and TRBJ1-6; 8 nucleotides align to TRBD1. Germline assignment: CDR1 MGHDK and CDR2 SYGVNS. The J segment lost 7 bases and the V segment lost 5 bases, leaving 4 bases of the junction unmatched. The CDR3 is 14 amino acids. CDR3 residues: CASSLPGGNSPLHF. CDR3 bases: TGTGCCAGCAGTCTTCCAGGGGGCAATTCACCCCTCCACTTT.

This clone has only one observation. V gene TRBV7-8 combines with J gene TRBJ2-3; TRBD1 matches 7 bases. The CDR3 is 13 residues long. J lost 6 bases, V lost 5 bases, and 5 bases had no gene match. The germline gives CDR1 SGHVS, CDR2 FQNEAQ. In DNA, the CDR3 is TGTGCCAGCAGCCCGGACAGGTCCGATACGCAGTATTTT. It is translated as CASSPDRSDTQYF.